The clone carrying this TCR beta chain has a single count. These data belong to a study of blood T cell repertoires in COVID-19. Overall study context: In each case, the material was cDNA or gDNA derived from T cells, B-cell-depleted T cells, or PBMCs.

The germline CDR1 and CDR2 sequences are LGHDT and YNNKEL (reference sequence). The CDR3 sequence is 15 residues long. Trimming pared 4 bases from V and 1 base from J, leaving 13 bases between. Authors' analysis steps: Estimated nucleated cell counts came from reference gene primer amplification. Assay used: immunoSEQ multiplex PCR; TCRdb lists only in-frame clones, some missing. V and J calls and clone size are given by that table; D and trimming were obtained from the DNA. The sample comprises 150,000 to 200,000 clones, less than 80% of which are singletons, and about 13% rests with the top ten. The TCR sequence derives from a man between 50 and 59 years old who had recovered from COVID-19. The sample comprised peripheral blood. The genes are TRBV3-1 (or the pseudogene TRBV3-2) and TRBJ1-2, with unresolved D. CDR3 loop: CASSRLDTYNYGYTF. The DNA for the CDR3 is TGTGCCAGCAGCCGCCTTGACACCTATAACTATGGCTACACCTTC.